Below, 6 T cell receptor beta chains from the same sample are listed, as sequenced in a study of blood T cells in healthy people across ages. The second PCR ran roughly 6 to 11 cycles with a sample-barcoded 5' primer and J-beta primers. TCRdb fed the 5' RACE reads into MiXCR, producing one record per CDR3 protein. This sample yields 1,800,000 or so distinct CDR3 sequences, of which approximately 40% are seen a single time; more than 20% belongs to the top ten. The specimen was blood. The receptors shown here come from a human donor in good health.

The sample holds a few counts of this clonotype. This sequence may be a read error, since a much larger clone differs from it by one base. This chain joins TRBV28 and TRBJ2-1; TRBD1 matches 9 bases. Germline assignment: CDR1 MDHEN and CDR2 SYDVKM. The ends lost 7 bases at V and 4 bases at J; junction bases unmatched: 5. The CDR3 extends over 14 amino acids. CDR3 amino acids: CASTPGTGYNEQFF. CDR3 nucleotide sequence: TGTGCCAGCACCCCCGGGACAGGGTACAATGAGCAGTTCTTC.

The CDR3: CASSYSRGGTRNEQFF. As DNA, the CDR3 is TGTGCCAGCAGTTACTCCAGGGGTGGGACTAGAAATGAGCAGTTCTTC. The V and J genes are TRBV6-6 and TRBJ2-1; 8 nucleotides line up with TRBD2. The CDR3 is 16 amino acids. The germline V gene has CDR1 MNHNY and CDR2 SVGAGI (reference sequence). V shed 0 bases and J 7 bases; nucleotides not matched to a gene: 8.

In its sample, this clonotype was seen many times. The chain is built from TRBV29-1 and TRBJ2-7; no reliable D call. CDR3 length equals 12 residues. V was shortened by 3 bases and J by 0 bases, with 6 bases between the two germline ends. Germline assignment: CDR1 SQVTM and CDR2 ANQGSEA. This CDR3 reads CSVEQSSYEQYF. The CDR3 coding sequence is TGCAGCGTTGAGCAGAGCTCCTACGAGCAGTACTTC.

This clonotype was counted ten times or more. The germline gene is not matched at one end of the junction; a read error may be the cause. The V call is TRBV5-1, the J call TRBJ2-1; TRBD1 matches 7 bases. The germline gives CDR1 SGHRS, CDR2 YFSETQ. This CDR3 has 14 amino acids. CDR3 sequence (DNA): TGTGCCAGCAGCCTGGGACAGTCTTACAATGAGCAGTTCTTC. Encoded protein: CASSLGQSYNEQFF.

The chain employs TRBV7-2 and TRBJ2-3, with 7 nucleotides matching TRBD1. CDR1 is SGHTA, CDR2 FQGNSA, per germline. V lost 2 bases and J lost 8; bases outside the gene matches: 4. CDR3 length equals 13 residues. The CDR3 sequence: CASSLRRQGTQYF. The CDR3 DNA reads TGTGCCAGCAGCTTACGGAGACAGGGTACGCAGTATTTT.

As to this clonotype: At one of its ends the junction is not consistent with the germline gene, which may arise from a read error. The CDR3 sequence: CAIRSRTSGGASREQFF. For the CDR3, the DNA is TGTGCCATCAGGTCCAGGACTAGCGGGGGGGCCTCACGTGAGCAGTTTTTC. This sequence joins TRBV10-3 and TRBJ2-1; 15 bases agree with TRBD2. Germline V gene data show CDR1 as ENHRY and CDR2 as SYGVKD. The CDR3 contains 17 residues.